Listed below are T cell receptor beta chains from one sample, sequenced in a study of blood T cell repertoires in COVID-19. Produced via immunoSEQ multiplex PCR; TCRdb's table is partial and in-frame only. The table has fewer than 350,000 clones, approximately 91% seen once. Sequences were obtained from PBMCs or T cells enriched from blood (not recorded which). Every receptor here comes from a woman in her thirties or forties with acute COVID-19. Both conserved end residues are part of each CDR3. The D gene is left open where the match is weak. Rows may omit the clone size; those that give it use once, few, many or a size class.

CDR3nt: TGTGCCAGCTCACCTGATGAGAGCTCCTATAATTCACCCCTCCACTTT
CDR3aa: CASSPDESSYNSPLHF
v_gene: TRBV18
j_gene: TRBJ1-6
abundance: -
d_gene: -

CDR3nt: TGCAGCGTAAAAAGGGTGGTAGCGATCGGAGAGACCCAGTACTTC
CDR3aa: CSVKRVVAIGETQYF
v_gene: TRBV29-1
j_gene: TRBJ2-5
abundance: -
d_gene: -

CDR3nt: TGTGCCAGCAGCTTTAACTCCTACGAGCAGTACTTC
CDR3aa: CASSFNSYEQYF
v_gene: TRBV11-3
j_gene: TRBJ2-7
abundance: -
d_gene: -

CDR3nt: TGTGCCAGCAGGGACAGGCTAAGGATTGAAAAACTGTTTTTT
CDR3aa: CASRDRLRIEKLFF
v_gene: TRBV28
j_gene: TRBJ1-4
abundance: -
d_gene: TRBD1

CDR3nt: TGTGCCTGGAGTGGAGTCGGGAGCGAGGTAGATACGCAGTATTTT
CDR3aa: CAWSGVGSEVDTQYF
v_gene: TRBV30
j_gene: TRBJ2-3
abundance: -
d_gene: -

CDR3nt: TGTGCCAGCAGCCCGGGACAGGGAGGTTTCTACGAGCAGTACTTC
CDR3aa: CASSPGQGGFYEQYF
v_gene: TRBV7-6
j_gene: TRBJ2-7
abundance: -
d_gene: TRBD1

CDR3nt: TGTGCCAGCGGAGGCGGGTTAAGAGGGACCGGGGAGCTGTTTTTT
CDR3aa: CASGGGLRGTGELFF
v_gene: TRBV2
j_gene: TRBJ2-2
abundance: few
d_gene: -

CDR3nt: TGTGCCAGCTCAAAGACAGGGGGTTACAATGAGCAGTTCTTC
CDR3aa: CASSKTGGYNEQFF
v_gene: TRBV18
j_gene: TRBJ2-1
abundance: -
d_gene: TRBD1

CDR3nt: TGTGCCAGCAGTTACTCACTGGACTATGGCTACACCTTC
CDR3aa: CASSYSLDYGYTF
v_gene: TRBV6-2/TRBV6-3
j_gene: TRBJ1-2
abundance: -
d_gene: -

CDR3nt: TGTGCCTGGAGGCCAGGGAACACCGGGGAGCTGTTTTTT
CDR3aa: CAWRPGNTGELFF
v_gene: TRBV30
j_gene: TRBJ2-2
abundance: -
d_gene: -

CDR3nt: TGTGCCAGCAGCTTGCCTAGCGGGGCCGGGGAGCAGTACTTC
CDR3aa: CASSLPSGAGEQYF
v_gene: TRBV5-4
j_gene: TRBJ2-7
abundance: -
d_gene: TRBD2

CDR3nt: TGTGCCAGCAAAGGCCATGGGCCGAACACCGGGGAGCTGTTTTTT
CDR3aa: CASKGHGPNTGELFF
v_gene: TRBV28
j_gene: TRBJ2-2
abundance: once
d_gene: -

CDR3nt: TGTGCCAGCAGCCTGGGACTTCCCTCACCCCTCCACTTT
CDR3aa: CASSLGLPSPLHF
v_gene: TRBV7-9
j_gene: TRBJ1-6
abundance: -
d_gene: -

CDR3nt: TGTGCCAGCCGAGGTCCCCGGTACAATGAGCAGTTCTTC
CDR3aa: CASRGPRYNEQFF
v_gene: TRBV28
j_gene: TRBJ2-1
abundance: -
d_gene: -

CDR3nt: TGTGCCAGCAGACGCACAGGTGCCTATGGCTACACCTTC
CDR3aa: CASRRTGAYGYTF
v_gene: TRBV27
j_gene: TRBJ1-2
abundance: -
d_gene: -

CDR3nt: TGTGCCAGCAGCCGGGGACAGCTCTATGGCTACACCTTC
CDR3aa: CASSRGQLYGYTF
v_gene: TRBV11-3
j_gene: TRBJ1-2
abundance: -
d_gene: TRBD1

CDR3nt: TGTGCCAGCAGCTTGGTGGGCAGGAACACAGATACGCAGTATTTT
CDR3aa: CASSLVGRNTDTQYF
v_gene: TRBV5-6
j_gene: TRBJ2-3
abundance: -
d_gene: -

CDR3nt: TGCGCCAGGACTAACAGGGGTGGCGACTATGGCTACACCTTC
CDR3aa: CARTNRGGDYGYTF
v_gene: TRBV10-1
j_gene: TRBJ1-2
abundance: -
d_gene: TRBD1

CDR3nt: TGTGCCAGCAGCCCCGTAGGGGTTAATGAAAAACTGTTTTTT
CDR3aa: CASSPVGVNEKLFF
v_gene: TRBV7-9
j_gene: TRBJ1-4
abundance: -
d_gene: -

CDR3nt: TGCGCCAGCAGTGTGAGGGTTTACACTGAAGCTTTCTTT
CDR3aa: CASSVRVYTEAFF
v_gene: TRBV10-2
j_gene: TRBJ1-1
abundance: -
d_gene: -

CDR3nt: TGTGCCACCAGCCCCGAAGGGCCCAGGACAGGGGACACTGAAGCTTTCTTT
CDR3aa: CATSPEGPRTGDTEAFF
v_gene: TRBV15
j_gene: TRBJ1-1
abundance: -
d_gene: TRBD1

CDR3nt: TGTGCCTGGAACTTGAAAGTTGGTCAGCCCCAGCATTTT
CDR3aa: CAWNLKVGQPQHF
v_gene: TRBV30
j_gene: TRBJ1-5
abundance: once
d_gene: -

CDR3nt: TGTGCCAGCTCACCACCAGTTGTGGACAGGGAGAATTCCTACGAGCAGTACTTC
CDR3aa: CASSPPVVDRENSYEQYF
v_gene: TRBV18
j_gene: TRBJ2-7
abundance: -
d_gene: TRBD1

CDR3nt: TGTGCCAGCAGGAGCCGGAAAGGCGGGAAGGCCAGCTCCTACGAGCAGTACTTC
CDR3aa: CASRSRKGGKASSYEQYF
v_gene: TRBV6-4
j_gene: TRBJ2-7
abundance: -
d_gene: -

CDR3nt: TGTGCCAGCAGGCCCAGTGGACAGTTGAACACTGAAGCTTTCTTT
CDR3aa: CASRPSGQLNTEAFF
v_gene: TRBV6-5
j_gene: TRBJ1-1
abundance: -
d_gene: -

CDR3nt: TGTGCCAGCAGCCCCCCAGCGGGGGGCACAGATACGCAGTATTTT
CDR3aa: CASSPPAGGTDTQYF
v_gene: TRBV7-3
j_gene: TRBJ2-3
abundance: -
d_gene: TRBD2

CDR3nt: TGTGCCATCAGCCGACTGGGACAGGGGGCTGATTCACCCCTCCACTTT
CDR3aa: CAISRLGQGADSPLHF
v_gene: TRBV10-3
j_gene: TRBJ1-6
abundance: -
d_gene: TRBD1

CDR3nt: TGTGCCAGCAGTGAAGCAGCAGGGGGCGGGGAGACCCAGTACTTC
CDR3aa: CASSEAAGGGETQYF
v_gene: TRBV2
j_gene: TRBJ2-5
abundance: -
d_gene: TRBD1

CDR3nt: TGTGCCAGTAGCTTCGACACCAACTATGGCTACACCTTC
CDR3aa: CASSFDTNYGYTF
v_gene: TRBV19
j_gene: TRBJ1-2
abundance: -
d_gene: -

CDR3nt: TGTGCCAGCAGCTTTAGACAGGGGGCCTCTGAAAAACTGTTTTTT
CDR3aa: CASSFRQGASEKLFF
v_gene: TRBV7-9
j_gene: TRBJ1-4
abundance: -
d_gene: TRBD1

CDR3nt: TGTGCCAGCTGTCTGGACAGAAGACAAGAGACCCAGTACTTC
CDR3aa: CASCLDRRQETQYF
v_gene: TRBV2
j_gene: TRBJ2-5
abundance: -
d_gene: -

CDR3nt: TGTGCCAGCAGTTACCGGGGGACAGGGTTCTCCTACGAGCAGTACTTC
CDR3aa: CASSYRGTGFSYEQYF
v_gene: TRBV6-5
j_gene: TRBJ2-7
abundance: -
d_gene: TRBD1

CDR3nt: TGTGCCAGCAGTTTCCGTCGGGGGACCCAATCTCAGCCCCAGCATTTT
CDR3aa: CASSFRRGTQSQPQHF
v_gene: TRBV11-2
j_gene: TRBJ1-5
abundance: once
d_gene: -

CDR3nt: TGTGCCAGCAGCCGACAGGGTTACTCTGGAAACACCATATATTTT
CDR3aa: CASSRQGYSGNTIYF
v_gene: TRBV6-5
j_gene: TRBJ1-3
abundance: -
d_gene: TRBD1

CDR3nt: TGCGCCAGCAGCGCGGACAGGGCTAGCGACGAGCAGTACTTC
CDR3aa: CASSADRASDEQYF
v_gene: TRBV5-1
j_gene: TRBJ2-7
abundance: -
d_gene: TRBD1